These 32 T cell receptor beta chains originate from one sample sequenced in a study of graft-versus-host responses after intestinal transplantation. No antigen is known for these receptors. The table came from immunoSEQ multiplex PCR; TCRdb's copy has only in-frame clones and leaves some out. The table records 95,000 to 110,000 clones, roughly 93% of them present only once. This specimen was unstimulated CD8+ T cells sorted from spleen or lymph node cells, taken before intestinal transplant. Receptors were obtained from a human donor who received an intestinal transplant.

This chain connects TRBV13 to TRBJ1-6; D remains ambiguous. This CDR3 contains 13 residues. Trimming removed 4 bases at V and 8 bases at J, with 9 bases between. Germline CDR1 and CDR2: PRHDT and FYEKMQ (reference sequence). Here the CDR3 DNA reads TGTGCCAGCAGCTCGTACGCGGATTCACCCCTCCACTTT. Translating it yields CASSSYADSPLHF. Looking up the rest from reference TRBV13 and TRBJ1-6 gives the full variable domain: AAGVIQSPRHLIKEKRETATLKCYPIPRHDTVYWYQQGPGQDPQFLISFYEKMQSDKGSIPDRFSAQQFSDYHSELNMSSLELGDSALYFCASSSYADSPLHFGNGTRLTVT.

V and J are TRBV19 and TRBJ1-2; D unresolved. The CDR3 length is 11 residues. V gave up 5 bases and J gave up 8 bases, with 9 bases separating them. Per the germline V gene, CDR1 is LNHDA and CDR2 is SQIVND (reference sequence). The CDR3 DNA reads as TGTGCCAGTAGTTCCGGGATAGGCTACACCTTC. It codes for CASSSGIGYTF.

The chain carries TRBV11-1 and TRBJ1-1; D remains unclear. CDR1 is SGHAT and CDR2 is FQDESV in the germline V gene (reference sequence). CDR3 length equals 13 residues. Trimming took 2 bases from V and 7 from J, leaving 11 bases between them. CDR3: CASSLSGNYEAFF. CDR3 DNA sequence: TGTGCCAGCAGCTTATCGGGGAATTATGAAGCTTTCTTT. Supplemented by reference TRBV11-1 and TRBJ1-1, the full variable domain reads EAEVAQSPRYKITEKSQAVAFWCDPISGHATLYWYRQILGQGPELLVQFQDESVVDDSQLPKDRFSAERLKGVDSTLKIQPAELGDSAMYLCASSLSGNYEAFFGQGTRLTVV.

The rearrangement uses TRBV19 and TRBJ1-4; D may be TRBD1 (5 bases). V lost 2 bases and J 3 bases, leaving 10 bases between the germline ends. Per the germline V gene, CDR1 is LNHDA and CDR2 is SQIVND (reference sequence). The CDR3 is made up of 15 amino acids. The CDR3 DNA is TGTGCCAGTAGTATAAGCGGGGGGTCTAATGAAAAACTGTTTTTT. It translates to CASSISGGSNEKLFF.

This clone was recorded once. The V call is TRBV27, the J call TRBJ2-1, with D uncertain. V lost 4 bases and J lost 7, with 14 bases in between. The germline V gene has CDR1 MNHEY and CDR2 SMNVEV (reference sequence). The CDR3 has 14 amino acids. As DNA, the CDR3 is TGTGCCAGCAGTTCATTAGGACCTTTGAATGAGCAGTTCTTC. Its protein product is CASSSLGPLNEQFF.

The genes are TRBV4-1 and TRBJ1-5; 10 bases are a match to TRBD1. V lost 0 bases to trimming and J lost 3 bases; unmatched junction nucleotides: 5. CDR3 length equals 17 residues. Germline V gene data show CDR1 as MGHRA and CDR2 as YSYEKL. In nucleotides, the CDR3 is TGCGCCAGCAGCCAAGATACGGGACAGGGGCCCAATCAGCCCCAGCATTTT. Residues: CASSQDTGQGPNQPQHF.

V and J are TRBV30 and TRBJ1-1; perhaps TRBD1 as D (5 bases). The CDR3 has 13 residues. V lost 6 bases, J lost 4 bases, and 15 bases lay in between. Germline CDR1 is GTSNPN and CDR2 is SVGIG (reference sequence). The CDR3 nucleotides read TGTGCCTGCGAAGACCCGGGGGGCACTGAAGCTTTCTTT. Translation gives CACEDPGGTEAFF.

The rearrangement uses TRBV7-8 and TRBJ2-7; 8 bases fit TRBD2. Trimming cost V 6 bases and J 6 bases; bases outside gene matches: 4. Germline CDR1 and CDR2: SGHVS and FQNEAQ. There are 12 residues in the CDR3. The DNA for the CDR3 is TGTGCCAGCAGAGATACTAGCGGCGAGCAGTACTTC. This translates into CASRDTSGEQYF.

The chain combines TRBV4-1 with TRBJ2-7; TRBD1 aligns across 7 bases. The trim removed 1 base at V and 7 bases at J, leaving 7 bases unmatched. This CDR3 has 14 residues. The germline gives CDR1 MGHRA, CDR2 YSYEKL. CDR3 in amino acids: CASSQVTGAWEQYF. CDR3 bases: TGCGCCAGCAGCCAAGTAACAGGGGCATGGGAGCAGTACTTC.

This clone was seen more than once but under ten times. The V gene is TRBV7-9, the J gene TRBJ2-7; D might be TRBD1 (5 bases). Germline values: CDR1 SEHNR, CDR2 FQNEAQ (reference sequence). The germline V and J ends were trimmed by 4 bases and 6 bases, with 7 bases remaining between them. The CDR3 length is 11 residues. The CDR3 loop reads CASSYTGEQYF. In DNA, the CDR3 is TGTGCCAGCAGCTATACAGGCGAGCAGTACTTC.

This clone was seen only once. This sequence joins TRBV5-8 and TRBJ1-5; D call uncertain. The ends were cut back, 0 bases at V and 2 bases at J, with 9 bases in the middle. The germline gives CDR1 SGHTS, CDR2 YDEGEE. This CDR3 is 15 amino acids long. The CDR3 here is CASSLEQLGNQPQHF. CDR3 sequence (DNA): TGTGCCAGCAGCTTGGAACAGTTGGGCAATCAGCCCCAGCATTTT.

The V and J genes are TRBV6-5 and TRBJ1-5; D is possibly TRBD1 (5 bases). The CDR3 spans 14 residues. Per germline, CDR1 MNHEY and CDR2 SVGAGI. Trimming removed 5 bases at V and 6 bases at J, with 14 bases between. CDR3 region: CASSGAGVRQPQHF. In DNA form, the CDR3 reads TGTGCCAGCAGTGGGGCTGGGGTCCGTCAGCCCCAGCATTTT.

The chain combines TRBV18 with TRBJ1-1, with D unresolved. The CDR3 has 15 residues. V was pared by 3 bases and J by 3 bases, with 14 bases between. Germline loops: CDR1 KGHSH, CDR2 LQKENI. CDR3 nucleotide sequence: TGTGCCAGCTCACCGGGTCCTCAATTGGACACTGAAGCTTTCTTT. As protein: CASSPGPQLDTEAFF.

The chain carries TRBV5-1 and TRBJ2-1; D unresolved. Trimming cost V 4 bases and J 9 bases, with 17 bases left between them. CDR3 length: 14 residues. The germline V gene encodes CDR1 SGHRS and CDR2 YFSETQ. This chain's CDR3 is CASSTDGPAVEQFF. CDR3 sequence (DNA): TGCGCCAGCAGCACCGACGGGCCGGCCGTTGAGCAGTTCTTC.

V usage is TRBV5-6 and J usage is TRBJ2-5, with 9 positions matching TRBD1. The trim removed 4 bases at V and 3 bases at J, leaving 10 bases unmatched. The CDR3 length is 16 residues. Germline V gene lookup returns CDR1 SGHDT and CDR2 YYEEEE. CDR3 DNA sequence: TGTGCCAGCAGCCTCGTGGGGACAGGGATCGAAGAGACCCAGTACTTC. Its translation: CASSLVGTGIEETQYF. The variable domain in full, with the rest retrieved from reference TRBV5-6 and TRBJ2-5, is DAGVTQSPTHLIKTRGQQVTLRCSPKSGHDTVSWYQQALGQGPQFIFQYYEEEERQRGNFPDRFSGHQFPNYSSELNVNALLLGDSALYLCASSLVGTGIEETQYFGPGTRLLVL.

This clone appeared a single time. V is TRBV4-2 and J is TRBJ1-1, with D uncertain. Germline loops: CDR1 LGHNA, CDR2 YNFKEQ. V was pared by 0 bases and J by 4 bases, with 6 bases between. There are 13 residues in the CDR3. CDR3 in amino acids: CASSQETVTEAFF. The CDR3 DNA follows: TGTGCCAGCAGCCAAGAAACCGTCACTGAAGCTTTCTTT.

The chain couples TRBV5-1 to TRBJ1-2; D not resolved. This CDR3 comprises 13 residues. V lost 5 bases, J lost 1 base, and 9 bases lay in between. Germline V gene sequence: CDR1 SGHRS, CDR2 YFSETQ. The CDR3 protein is CASRPEGNYGYTF. The CDR3 nucleotides are TGCGCCAGCAGGCCGGAGGGTAACTATGGCTACACCTTC.

The chain joins TRBV18 to TRBJ1-5; D unclear. The germline gives CDR1 KGHSH, CDR2 LQKENI. Trimming pared 3 bases from V and 5 bases from J, leaving 20 bases between. This CDR3 has 17 amino acids. CDR3 in DNA: TGTGCCAGCTCACCGAGGCCCGGCCACAGATTCGATCAGCCCCAGCATTTT. This codes for CASSPRPGHRFDQPQHF.

This clone has a single count. This chain joins TRBV4-1 and TRBJ2-1; D ambiguous. CDR1 and CDR2 from the germline V gene are MGHRA and YSYEKL. This CDR3 has 17 residues. V was cut by 0 bases and J by 1 base, with 13 bases left in between. DNA of the CDR3: TGCGCCAGCAGCCAAGATAGTTTTTACGGGTCCTACAATGAGCAGTTCTTC. Translation: CASSQDSFYGSYNEQFF.

J is TRBJ2-7 and V is TRBV15; D unresolved. V lost 4 bases, J lost 1 base, and 8 bases lay in between. The V gene's germline CDR1 is LNHNV and CDR2 YYDKDF (reference sequence). The CDR3 is 13 amino acids. The CDR3 sequence is CATSMGTSYEQYF. DNA for the CDR3: TGTGCCACCAGCATGGGCACTTCCTACGAGCAGTACTTC.

The DNA of the CDR3 is TGTGCCAGCGGATCAAGGGGGCGCTTCGGTATGGGGGCTTTCTTT. It encodes CASGSRGRFGMGAFF. The V and J genes are TRBV6-1 and TRBJ1-1; 7 bases agree with TRBD1. After removal of 8 bases from V and 11 bases from J, the junction contained 20 bases not matched to a gene. CDR3 length: 15 amino acids. The V gene's germline CDR1 is MNHNS and CDR2 SASEGT.

The chain is built from TRBV6-1 and TRBJ1-1; no reliable D call. Germline lookup yields CDR1 MNHNS and CDR2 SASEGT. V was pared by 4 bases and J by 8 bases, with 11 bases between. The CDR3 is made up of 12 amino acids. Here the CDR3 reads CASSVGFVEAFF. CDR3 sequence (DNA): TGTGCCAGCAGTGTTGGCTTTGTAGAAGCTTTCTTT.

This clone was seen a handful of times. The chain has TRBV10-3 and TRBJ1-4, with 7 bases identical to TRBD1. The junction had 7 bases not matched to a gene; V was cut back by 3 bases and J by 6 bases. The length of the CDR3 is 15 residues. Germline loops: CDR1 ENHRY, CDR2 SYGVKD. The CDR3 loop is CAISEGGDRDEKLFF. CDR3 sequence (DNA): TGTGCCATCAGTGAAGGTGGAGACAGGGATGAAAAACTGTTTTTT.

The chain employs TRBV5-6 and TRBJ2-1; D remains unclear. V lost 0 bases and J lost 9, with 7 bases in between. CDR1 and CDR2 from the germline V gene are SGHDT and YYEEEE. The CDR3 has 12 residues. The CDR3 DNA follows: TGTGCCAGCAGCTTGGGCCGGTCTGAGCAGTTCTTC. It yields the protein CASSLGRSEQFF.

CDR3 amino acids: CASQELGSSGYTF. The CDR3 nucleotides are TGTGCCAGTCAGGAGTTGGGCTCTAGTGGCTACACCTTC. V usage is TRBV6-5 and J usage is TRBJ1-2, with D unresolved. The germline CDR1 and CDR2 sequences are MNHEY and SVGAGI. V dropped 9 bases and J dropped 7 bases, with 18 bases sitting between them. CDR3 length equals 13 residues.

The rearrangement uses TRBV11-2 and TRBJ1-2; D not certain. Trimming took 5 bases from V and 6 from J, leaving 19 bases between them. Germline V lookup: CDR1 SGHAT, CDR2 FQNNGV. CDR3 length: 15 residues. This CDR3 reads CASSGEGGQTNGYTF. The CDR3 coding sequence is TGTGCCAGCAGCGGAGAGGGTGGGCAGACAAATGGCTACACCTTC.

V and J are TRBV29-1 and TRBJ2-7, with D possibly TRBD1 on 6 matching bases. The V gene's germline CDR1 is SQVTM and CDR2 ANQGSEA. V lost 8 bases to trimming and J lost 1 base, with 12 bases between them. The CDR3 is 12 residues long. The chain's CDR3 is CSFRDISYEQYF. The CDR3 DNA reads TGCAGCTTCCGGGACATATCCTACGAGCAGTACTTC.

The chain joins TRBV4-1 to TRBJ1-5, with D hard to call. The germline gives CDR1 MGHRA, CDR2 YSYEKL. V shed 3 bases and J shed 2 bases, with 11 bases lying between them. The length of the CDR3 is 15 residues. The DNA of the CDR3 is TGCGCCAGCAGCCACCGCTTCTCGGGCAATCAGCCCCAGCATTTT. Amino acid sequence: CASSHRFSGNQPQHF.

The chain carries TRBV14 and TRBJ1-4, with no clear D. Trimming cost V 0 bases and J 8 bases, with 13 bases left between them. The CDR3 is made up of 15 amino acids. CDR1 SGHDN and CDR2 FVKESK come from the germline V gene. CDR3 bases: TGTGCCAGCAGCCAAGAGGAGGATCCGGAAGAAAAACTGTTTTTT. This codes for CASSQEEDPEEKLFF.

Only one count was recorded for this clone. The chain combines TRBV11-2 with TRBJ2-7; 9 bases are shared with TRBD1. CDR3 size: 14 residues. V was pared by 4 bases and J by 4 bases, with 5 bases of the junction left unmatched. In germline, CDR1 is SGHAT, CDR2 FQNNGV. The CDR3 bases are TGTGCCAGCAGCTCCATGGACAGGGGATACGAGCAGTACTTC. Amino acid sequence: CASSSMDRGYEQYF.

The V and J genes are TRBV2 and TRBJ1-4, with 9 nucleotides matching TRBD1. This CDR3 is 15 amino acids long. Germline CDR1 and CDR2: SNHLY and FYNNEI. The ends lost 4 bases at V and 5 bases at J; junction bases unmatched: 5. The CDR3 loop reads CASSGGTGLNEKLFF. The CDR3 bases are TGTGCCAGCAGTGGGGGGACAGGGCTGAATGAAAAACTGTTTTTT.

The chain has TRBV9 and TRBJ1-2; 8 bases are shared with TRBD1. Per the germline V gene, CDR1 is SGDLS and CDR2 is YYNGEE. J lost 0 bases, V lost 3 bases, and 7 bases had no gene match. There are 16 residues in the CDR3. The CDR3 DNA reads as TGTGCCAGCAGCGCCGGACAGGGTAGCGCTAACTATGGCTACACCTTC. Translation gives CASSAGQGSANYGYTF. Using reference TRBV9 and TRBJ1-2 for the parts outside the CDR3, the full variable domain is DSGVTQTPKHLITATGQRVTLRCSPRSGDLSVYWYQQSLDQGLQFLIQYYNGEERAKGNILERFSAQQFPDLHSELNLSSLELGDSALYFCASSAGQGSANYGYTFGSGTRLTVV.